The next 2 T cell receptor beta chains were all read from a single sample in a study of cytomegalovirus exposure and HLA in healthy donors. The PCR made use of 60 Vbeta and 13 Jbeta primers. TCRdb's copy holds only in-frame clones and misses some; the assay was immunoSEQ multiplex PCR. The sample holds about 120,000 clones; 60% to 80% are singletons and the top ten take 5.4%. Sequences were obtained from PBMCs. The receptor source for this set is a woman aged 25-40 years in good health and CMV-seropositive.

The chain joins TRBV10-3 to TRBJ2-3; TRBD2 matches at 10 bases. The CDR3 length is 16 residues. V gave up 3 bases and J gave up 3 bases; unmatched junction bases: 6. Per germline, CDR1 ENHRY and CDR2 SYGVKD. CDR3 in DNA: TGTGCCATCAGTGATAATGTGGGACTAGCGACAGATACGCAGTATTTT. This codes for CAISDNVGLATDTQYF.

This clone was detected a few times. This sequence joins TRBV30 and TRBJ1-2; D is unresolved. The V end was cut by 0 bases, the J end by 8 bases, with 13 bases between. CDR1 GTSNPN and CDR2 SVGIG come from the germline V gene (reference sequence). The CDR3 runs to 13 residues. CDR3 sequence (DNA): TGTGCCTGGAGTGTCGGTGTGACCGGGGGCTACACCTTC. Encoded protein: CAWSVGVTGGYTF.